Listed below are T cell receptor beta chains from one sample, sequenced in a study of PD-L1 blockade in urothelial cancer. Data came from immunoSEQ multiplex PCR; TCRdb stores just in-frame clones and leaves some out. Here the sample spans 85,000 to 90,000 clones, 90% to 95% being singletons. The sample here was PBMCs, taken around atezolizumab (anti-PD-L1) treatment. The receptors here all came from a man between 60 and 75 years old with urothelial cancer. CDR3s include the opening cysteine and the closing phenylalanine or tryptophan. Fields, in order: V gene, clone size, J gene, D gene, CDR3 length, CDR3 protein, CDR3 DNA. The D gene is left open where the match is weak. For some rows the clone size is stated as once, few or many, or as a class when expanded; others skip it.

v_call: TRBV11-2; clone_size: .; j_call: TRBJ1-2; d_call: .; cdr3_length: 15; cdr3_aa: CASSPTEGAGYGYTF; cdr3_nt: TGTGCCAGCAGTCCCACGGAGGGCGCAGGGTATGGCTACACCTTC
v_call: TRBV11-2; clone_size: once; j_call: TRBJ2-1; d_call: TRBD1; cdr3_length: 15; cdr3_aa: CASSNSGTGVAEQFF; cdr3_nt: TGTGCCAGCAGCAACTCCGGGACAGGGGTGGCTGAGCAGTTCTTC
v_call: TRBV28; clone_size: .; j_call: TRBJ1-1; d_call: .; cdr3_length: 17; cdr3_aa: CASSRRWSLGGGTEAFF; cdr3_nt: TGTGCCAGCAGCCGCCGGTGGTCCCTAGGCGGGGGCACTGAAGCTTTCTTT
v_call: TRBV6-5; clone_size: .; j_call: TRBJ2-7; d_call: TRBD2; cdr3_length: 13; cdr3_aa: CASSLASGGMEYF; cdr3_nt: TGTGCCAGCAGTTTGGCTAGCGGGGGGATGGAGTACTTC
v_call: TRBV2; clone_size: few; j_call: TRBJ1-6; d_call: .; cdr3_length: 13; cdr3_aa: CASSGGRGSPLHF; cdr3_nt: TGTGCCAGCAGTGGAGGGAGGGGATCACCCCTCCACTTT
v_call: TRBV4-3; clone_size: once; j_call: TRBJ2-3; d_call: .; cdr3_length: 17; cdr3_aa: CASSHGLLSRYTDTQYF; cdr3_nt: TGCGCCAGCAGCCATGGTCTTTTAAGCCGCTACACAGATACGCAGTATTTT
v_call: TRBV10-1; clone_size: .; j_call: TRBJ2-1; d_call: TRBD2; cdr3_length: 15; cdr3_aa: CASILRTSGRDEQFF; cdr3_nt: TGCGCCAGCATCCTCCGGACTAGCGGGAGAGATGAGCAGTTCTTC
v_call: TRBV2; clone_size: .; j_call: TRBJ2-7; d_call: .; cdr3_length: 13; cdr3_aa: CASSDARTYEQYF; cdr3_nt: TGTGCCAGCAGTGATGCCAGGACTTACGAGCAGTACTTC
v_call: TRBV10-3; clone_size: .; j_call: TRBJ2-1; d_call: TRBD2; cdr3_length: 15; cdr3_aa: CAISGTSGRQGEQFF; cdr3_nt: TGTGCCATCAGCGGGACTAGCGGGAGACAGGGTGAGCAGTTCTTC
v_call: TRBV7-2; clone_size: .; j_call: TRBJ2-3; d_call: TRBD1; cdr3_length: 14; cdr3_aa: CASERDRGHDTQYF; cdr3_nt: TGTGCCAGCGAGAGGGACAGGGGGCACGATACGCAGTATTTT
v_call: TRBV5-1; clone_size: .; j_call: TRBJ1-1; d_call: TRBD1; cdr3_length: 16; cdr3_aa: CASSFGTGGPSTEAFF; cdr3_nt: TGCGCCAGCAGTTTCGGGACAGGGGGTCCCAGTACTGAAGCTTTCTTT
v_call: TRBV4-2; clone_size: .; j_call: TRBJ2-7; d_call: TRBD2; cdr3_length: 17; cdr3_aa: CASSQDFGAGGPVEQYF; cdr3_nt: TGTGCCAGCAGCCAAGATTTTGGAGCGGGAGGGCCGGTAGAGCAGTACTTC
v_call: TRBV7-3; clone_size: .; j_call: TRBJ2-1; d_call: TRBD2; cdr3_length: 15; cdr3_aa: CASSLEGTSVYEQFF; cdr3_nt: TGTGCCAGCAGCTTAGAAGGGACTAGTGTCTATGAGCAGTTCTTC
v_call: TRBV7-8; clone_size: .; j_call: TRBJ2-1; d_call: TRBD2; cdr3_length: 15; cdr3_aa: CASSLVSGGYNEQFF; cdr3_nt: TGTGCCAGCAGCTTAGTCAGCGGGGGCTACAATGAGCAGTTCTTC
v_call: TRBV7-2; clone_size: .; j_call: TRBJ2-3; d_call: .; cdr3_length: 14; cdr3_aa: CASSRTSYTDTQYF; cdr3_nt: TGTGCCAGCAGCCGCACTAGCTACACAGATACGCAGTATTTT
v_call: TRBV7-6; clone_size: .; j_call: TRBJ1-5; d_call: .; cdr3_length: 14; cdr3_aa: CASSLAAGDQPQHF; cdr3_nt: TGTGCCAGCAGCTTAGCGGCGGGGGATCAGCCCCAGCATTTT
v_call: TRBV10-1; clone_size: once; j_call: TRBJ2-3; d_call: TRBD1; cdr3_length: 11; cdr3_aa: CASSGQGPQYF; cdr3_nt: TGCGCCAGCAGCGGACAGGGCCCGCAGTATTTT
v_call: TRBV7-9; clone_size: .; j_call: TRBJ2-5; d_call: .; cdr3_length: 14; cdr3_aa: CATHRGGPQETQYF; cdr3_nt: TGTGCCACACACAGGGGGGGGCCTCAAGAGACCCAGTACTTC
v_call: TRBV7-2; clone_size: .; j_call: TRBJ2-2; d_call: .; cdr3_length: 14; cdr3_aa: CASSLTRDTGELFF; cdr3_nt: TGTGCCAGCAGCTTAACCAGGGACACCGGGGAGCTGTTTTTT
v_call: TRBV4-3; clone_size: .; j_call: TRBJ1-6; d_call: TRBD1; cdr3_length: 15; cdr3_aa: CASSPPGQYNSPLHF; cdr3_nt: TGCGCCAGCAGCCCCCCGGGACAGTATAATTCACCCCTCCACTTT
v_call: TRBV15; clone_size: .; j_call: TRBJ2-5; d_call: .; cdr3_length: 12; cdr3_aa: CATSRGRETQYF; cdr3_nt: TGTGCCACCAGTAGAGGGCGGGAGACCCAGTACTTC
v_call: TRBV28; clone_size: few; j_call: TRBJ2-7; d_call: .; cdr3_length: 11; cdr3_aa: CASSQGYEQYF; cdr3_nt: TGTGCCAGCAGCCAGGGGTACGAGCAGTACTTC
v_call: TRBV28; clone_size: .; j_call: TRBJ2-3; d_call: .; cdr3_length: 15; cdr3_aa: CASSLTGVDTDTQYF; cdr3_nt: TGTGCCAGCAGTTTGACAGGAGTAGACACAGATACGCAGTATTTT
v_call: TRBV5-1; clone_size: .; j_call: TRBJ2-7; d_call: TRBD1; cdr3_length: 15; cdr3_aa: CASSSRPDRGDEQYF; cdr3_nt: TGCGCCAGCAGCTCCCGACCAGACAGGGGGGACGAGCAGTACTTC
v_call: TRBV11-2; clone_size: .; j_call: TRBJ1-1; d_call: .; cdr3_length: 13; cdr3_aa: CASRLSLLAEAFF; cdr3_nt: TGTGCCAGCAGGTTGAGTTTGCTCGCTGAAGCTTTCTTT
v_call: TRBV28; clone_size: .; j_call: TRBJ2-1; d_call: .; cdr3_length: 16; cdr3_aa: CASSLVQDVWSNEQFF; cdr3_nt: TGTGCCAGCAGTTTAGTACAGGACGTTTGGTCCAATGAGCAGTTCTTC
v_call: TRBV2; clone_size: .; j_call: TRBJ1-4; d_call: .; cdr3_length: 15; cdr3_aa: CASSSSTGSNEKLFF; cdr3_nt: TGTGCCAGCAGTTCTTCCACAGGTTCGAATGAAAAACTGTTTTTT
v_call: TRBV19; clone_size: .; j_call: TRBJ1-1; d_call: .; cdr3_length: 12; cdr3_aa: CASSFLQGEAFF; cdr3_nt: TGTGCCAGTAGTTTCCTCCAGGGGGAAGCTTTCTTT
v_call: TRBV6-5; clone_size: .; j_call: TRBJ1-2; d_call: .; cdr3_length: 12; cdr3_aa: CAIMDRQYGYTF; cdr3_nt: TGTGCCATCATGGACAGACAATATGGCTACACCTTC
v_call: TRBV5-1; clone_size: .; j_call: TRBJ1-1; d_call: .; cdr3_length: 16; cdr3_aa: CASSYAVGQGITEAFF; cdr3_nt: TGCGCCAGCAGCTATGCCGTGGGGCAGGGGATCACTGAAGCTTTCTTT
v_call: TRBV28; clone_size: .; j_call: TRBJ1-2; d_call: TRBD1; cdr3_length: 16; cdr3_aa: CASSLFEGTGGDGYTF; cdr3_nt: TGTGCCAGCAGTTTATTTGAGGGGACAGGGGGCGATGGCTACACCTTC
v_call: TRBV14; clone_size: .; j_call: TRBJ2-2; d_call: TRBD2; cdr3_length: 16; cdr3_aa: CASSPIRAGGAGELFF; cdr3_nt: TGTGCCAGCAGCCCAATTCGTGCGGGAGGAGCCGGGGAGCTGTTTTTT
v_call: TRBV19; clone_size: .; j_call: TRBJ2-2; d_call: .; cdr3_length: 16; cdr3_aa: CASSISGGSNTGELFF; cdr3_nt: TGTGCCAGTAGTATATCAGGAGGGTCGAACACCGGGGAGCTGTTTTTT
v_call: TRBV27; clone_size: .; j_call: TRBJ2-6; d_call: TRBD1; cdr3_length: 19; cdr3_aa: CASSLEGQGLSSGANVLTF; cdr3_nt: TGTGCCAGCAGTCTGGAGGGACAGGGGCTGAGCTCTGGGGCCAACGTCCTGACTTTC
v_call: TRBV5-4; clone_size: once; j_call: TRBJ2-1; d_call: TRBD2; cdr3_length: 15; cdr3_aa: CASSLGGGALLEQFF; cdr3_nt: TGTGCCAGCAGCTTAGGCGGGGGGGCCTTATTAGAGCAGTTCTTC
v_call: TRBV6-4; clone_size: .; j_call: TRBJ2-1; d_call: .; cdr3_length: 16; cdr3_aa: CASSWTATPSYNEQFF; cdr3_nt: TGTGCCAGCAGTTGGACAGCTACTCCCTCCTACAATGAGCAGTTCTTC
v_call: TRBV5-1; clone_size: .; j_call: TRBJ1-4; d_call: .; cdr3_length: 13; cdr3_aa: CASSPGVLEKLFF; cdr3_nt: TGCGCCAGCAGCCCCGGGGTATTAGAAAAACTGTTTTTT
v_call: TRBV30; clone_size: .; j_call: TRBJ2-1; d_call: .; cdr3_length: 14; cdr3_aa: CAWSARGLYNEQFF; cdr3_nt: TGTGCCTGGAGTGCGCGGGGCCTCTACAATGAGCAGTTCTTC
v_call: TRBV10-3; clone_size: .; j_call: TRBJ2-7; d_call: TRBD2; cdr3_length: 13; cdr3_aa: CAISGLGEGEQYF; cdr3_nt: TGTGCCATCAGTGGGCTGGGGGAGGGCGAGCAGTACTTC
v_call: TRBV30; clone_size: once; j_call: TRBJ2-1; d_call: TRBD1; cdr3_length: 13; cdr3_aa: CAWTGQGKGEQFF; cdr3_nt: TGTGCCTGGACGGGACAGGGGAAGGGTGAGCAGTTCTTC
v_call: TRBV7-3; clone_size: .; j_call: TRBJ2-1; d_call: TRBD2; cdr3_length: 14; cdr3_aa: CASSLNLADNEQFF; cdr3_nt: TGTGCCAGCAGCTTGAACCTAGCGGACAATGAGCAGTTCTTC
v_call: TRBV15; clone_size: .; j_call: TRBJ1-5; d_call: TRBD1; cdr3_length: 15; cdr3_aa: CATSWGQGAVQPQHF; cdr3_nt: TGTGCCACCAGCTGGGGACAGGGAGCGGTTCAGCCCCAGCATTTT
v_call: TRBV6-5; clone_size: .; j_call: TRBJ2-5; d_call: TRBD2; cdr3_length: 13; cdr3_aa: CASSGLAEETQYF; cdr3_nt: TGTGCCAGCAGCGGACTAGCGGAGGAGACCCAGTACTTC
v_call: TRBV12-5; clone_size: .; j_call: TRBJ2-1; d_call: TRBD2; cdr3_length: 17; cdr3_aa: CASGLATSGKSYNEQFF; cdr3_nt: TGTGCTAGTGGTTTGGCTACTAGCGGGAAATCCTACAATGAGCAGTTCTTC
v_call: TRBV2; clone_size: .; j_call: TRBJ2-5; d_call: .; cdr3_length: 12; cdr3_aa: CASFQYQETQYF; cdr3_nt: TGTGCCAGCTTCCAGTACCAAGAGACCCAGTACTTC
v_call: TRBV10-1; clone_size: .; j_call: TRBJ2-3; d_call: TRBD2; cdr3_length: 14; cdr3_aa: CASSRTSLADTQYF; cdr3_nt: TGCGCCAGCAGTCGGACTAGCTTAGCAGATACGCAGTATTTT
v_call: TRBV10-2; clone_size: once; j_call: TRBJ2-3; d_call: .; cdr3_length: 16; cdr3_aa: CASSARQVTSTDTQYF; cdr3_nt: TGCGCCAGCAGTGCGAGACAGGTCACTAGCACAGATACGCAGTATTTT
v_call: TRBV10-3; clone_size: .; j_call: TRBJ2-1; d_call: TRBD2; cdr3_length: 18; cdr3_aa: CAIRQGARLAGGYNEQFF; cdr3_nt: TGTGCCATCAGACAGGGTGCACGACTAGCGGGAGGGTACAATGAGCAGTTCTTC
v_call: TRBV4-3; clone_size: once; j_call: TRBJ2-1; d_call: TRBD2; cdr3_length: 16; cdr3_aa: CASSQDLQRGYNEQFF; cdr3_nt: TGCGCCAGCAGCCAAGATCTCCAGCGGGGCTACAATGAGCAGTTCTTC
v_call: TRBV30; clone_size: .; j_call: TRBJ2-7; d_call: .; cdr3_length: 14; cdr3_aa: CAWSVLGHTYEQYF; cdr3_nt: TGTGCCTGGAGTGTACTGGGACACACCTACGAGCAGTACTTC
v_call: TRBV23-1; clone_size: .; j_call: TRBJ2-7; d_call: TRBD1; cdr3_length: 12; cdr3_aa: CASSQAEGQGFF; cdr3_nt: TGCGCCAGCAGTCAAGCAGAGGGACAGGGCTTCTTC